The rows below give T cell receptor beta chains drawn from one sample of a study of blood T cell repertoires in COVID-19. Sequenced by immunoSEQ multiplex PCR; TCRdb stores in-frame clones only, minus some. In the table there are about 39,000 clones, roughly 90% of which are singletons. Material: peripheral blood. These receptors were taken from a man between 50 and 59 years old with active COVID-19. Both conserved end residues are trimmed from each CDR3. Fields, in order: V gene, CDR3 protein.

TRBV10-3,APVGGEDTGNTIY
TRBV6-2/TRBV6-3,ASSLGLARSYEQY
TRBV4-1,ASSLGTGLEQY
TRBV6-1,ASSERGLASSYEQY
TRBV18,ASSLLGTSWETQY
TRBV4-1,ASSQGGQGPYEQY
TRBV2,ASSAEGGTGNTIY
TRBV19,ATATSEYYNEQF
TRBV5-1,ASSPGDRGNYGYT
TRBV7-8,ASSLGTGNMKPQH
TRBV5-1,ASSSGTSGDTQY
TRBV7-9,ASSLLDLGGELF
TRBV18,ASSYQAVGYGYT
TRBV2,ASLSLVGASTSNTGELF
TRBV5-8,ASSLGQGENTEAF
TRBV6-5,ASSYEQGIVGNTIY
TRBV5-1,ASSLNRANYGYT
TRBV27,ASTWTGTGELF
TRBV7-9,ASSLMVSAEAF
TRBV6-6,ASSPGPWRGNTIY
TRBV10-3,AISETSSYNEQF
TRBV27,ASSLSLETGNTGELF
TRBV6-5,ASSRGLAVQETQY
TRBV5-6,ASSLGGGSRMIEQY
TRBV7-8,ASSFNVGQETQY
TRBV19,ASSNSVTGNTIY
TRBV2,ASMDRVRTEAF
TRBV5-4,ASSLWQGAFSYEQY
TRBV19,ASSMRGSTLGANVLT
TRBV27,ASRRGRNTGELF
TRBV18,ASSPTGGTEAF
TRBV18,ASSPQLTGDTEAF
TRBV20-1,SASLLYSYNEQF
TRBV30,AWSWQGGEKLF
TRBV2,ASSGAGGRTDTQY
TRBV6-1,ASSELGWGGQPQH
TRBV5-1,ASSLDQFYEQY
TRBV29-1,SARRGSEQF
TRBV25-1,ASRSGTVNTEAF
TRBV15,ATSRELAGDTQY
TRBV5-1,ASSLATGGDGANVLT
TRBV7-9,ASNRDTGENIQY
TRBV6-6,ATRPQGGTYEQY
TRBV15,ATSVQGYNEQF
TRBV11-2,ASRVERMLGRWTDTQY